Included here is one TCR beta chain sequence, with context. The limits of the CDR3 on the DNA are not certain, so only TCRdb's listed CDR3 is given. The record originates from a study of low-dose radiotherapy and immunotherapy resistance in tumors. For the study at large: Across 26 weeks, 13 Gy in total went to Cohort 2, delivered as 1 Gy per fraction every two weeks. Patients received 300 mg of oral aspirin each day across four cycles, commencing on cycle 1 day 1.

Time point specified: before trial treatment. First-strand cDNA used TRAV- and TRBV-specific primers, covering alpha and beta chains. TCR amplification ran 15 to 25 PCR cycles using constant-region and V-primer adapter primers. One entry per CDR3 protein, called by TCRdb with MiXCR from the reads. The data show fewer than 90,000 distinct CDR3 sequences, with around 30% seen just once and over 8.5% held by the top ten. The germline V gene has CDR1 SGHRS and CDR2 YFSETQ. The CDR3 region is 15 residues in length, termini included. The sample here was PBMCs, taken before treatment. This TCR came from a female donor with ovarian cancer. The chain has TRBV5-1 and TRBJ2-2; the tabulated D call, TRBD1, remains unverified against the DNA. The CDR3 here is CASSQTTGTGELFFF.